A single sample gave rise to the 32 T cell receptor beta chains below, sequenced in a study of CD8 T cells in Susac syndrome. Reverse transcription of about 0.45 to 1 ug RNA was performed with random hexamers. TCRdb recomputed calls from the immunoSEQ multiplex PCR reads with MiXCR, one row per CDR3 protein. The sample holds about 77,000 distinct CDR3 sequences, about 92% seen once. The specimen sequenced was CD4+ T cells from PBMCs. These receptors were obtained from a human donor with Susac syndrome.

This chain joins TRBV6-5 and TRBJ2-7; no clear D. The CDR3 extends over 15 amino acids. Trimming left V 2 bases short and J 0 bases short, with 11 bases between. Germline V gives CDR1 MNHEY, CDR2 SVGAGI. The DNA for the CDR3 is TGTGCCAGCAGTTACGCGACTCTGAGCTCCTACGAGCAGTACTTC. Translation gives CASSYATLSSYEQYF.

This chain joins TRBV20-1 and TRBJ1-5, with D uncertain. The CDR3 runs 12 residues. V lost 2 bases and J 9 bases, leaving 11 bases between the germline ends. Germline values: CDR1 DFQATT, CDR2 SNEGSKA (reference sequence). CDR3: CSARRGSGPQHF. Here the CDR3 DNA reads TGCAGTGCTAGACGGGGATCCGGGCCCCAGCATTTT.

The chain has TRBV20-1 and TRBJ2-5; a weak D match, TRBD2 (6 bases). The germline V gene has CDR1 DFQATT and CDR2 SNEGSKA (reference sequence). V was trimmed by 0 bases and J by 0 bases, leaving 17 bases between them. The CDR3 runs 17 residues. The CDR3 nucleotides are TGCAGTGCTAGAGAGGGAGGAAAGCGGTACTACCAAGAGACCCAGTACTTC. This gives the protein CSAREGGKRYYQETQYF.

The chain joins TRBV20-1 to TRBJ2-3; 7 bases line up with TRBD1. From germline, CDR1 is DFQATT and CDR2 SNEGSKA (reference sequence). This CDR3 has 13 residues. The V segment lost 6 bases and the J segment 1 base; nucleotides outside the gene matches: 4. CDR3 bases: TGCAGTGCCCTTGGGACAGGCACAGATACGCAGTATTTT. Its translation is CSALGTGTDTQYF.

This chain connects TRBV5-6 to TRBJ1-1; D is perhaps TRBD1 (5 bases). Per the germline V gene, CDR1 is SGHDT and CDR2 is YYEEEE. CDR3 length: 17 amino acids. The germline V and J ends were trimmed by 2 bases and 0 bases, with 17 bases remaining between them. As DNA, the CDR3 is TGTGCCAGCAGCTTTTACGCTCGGGGGGACTTGAACACTGAAGCTTTCTTT. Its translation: CASSFYARGDLNTEAFF.

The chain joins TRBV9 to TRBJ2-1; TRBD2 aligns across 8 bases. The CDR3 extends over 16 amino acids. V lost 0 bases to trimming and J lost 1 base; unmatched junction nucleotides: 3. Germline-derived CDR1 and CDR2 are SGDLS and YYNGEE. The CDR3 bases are TGTGCCAGCAGCGTAGCGGGCGGGAGGTCCTACAATGAGCAGTTCTTC. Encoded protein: CASSVAGGRSYNEQFF.

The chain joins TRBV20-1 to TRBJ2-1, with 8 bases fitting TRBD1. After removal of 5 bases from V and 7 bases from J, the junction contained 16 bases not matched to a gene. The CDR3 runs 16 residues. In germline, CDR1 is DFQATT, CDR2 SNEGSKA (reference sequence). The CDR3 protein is CSAPPLGQGGQNEQFF. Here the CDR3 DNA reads TGCAGTGCTCCTCCACTTGGACAGGGTGGGCAAAATGAGCAGTTCTTC.

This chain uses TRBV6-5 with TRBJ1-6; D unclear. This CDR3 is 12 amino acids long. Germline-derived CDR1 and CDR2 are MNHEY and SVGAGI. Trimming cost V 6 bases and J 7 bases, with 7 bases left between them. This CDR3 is CASRLSNSPLHF. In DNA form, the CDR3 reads TGTGCCAGCAGGTTATCGAATTCACCCCTCCACTTT.

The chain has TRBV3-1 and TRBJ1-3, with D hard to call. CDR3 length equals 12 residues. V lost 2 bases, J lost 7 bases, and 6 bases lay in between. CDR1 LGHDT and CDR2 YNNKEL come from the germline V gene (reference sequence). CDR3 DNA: TGTGCCAGCAGCCAAAGTATTAACACCATATATTTT. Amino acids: CASSQSINTIYF.

Here the CDR3 DNA reads TGTGCCAGCAGTTTAGGAGAAGGGAATTCACCCCTCCACTTT. It codes for CASSLGEGNSPLHF. The rearrangement uses TRBV27 and TRBJ1-6; D ambiguous. CDR1 and CDR2 from the germline V gene are MNHEY and SMNVEV (reference sequence). Deletions cut 2 bases from V and 7 bases from J, with 9 bases between. The CDR3 spans 14 residues.

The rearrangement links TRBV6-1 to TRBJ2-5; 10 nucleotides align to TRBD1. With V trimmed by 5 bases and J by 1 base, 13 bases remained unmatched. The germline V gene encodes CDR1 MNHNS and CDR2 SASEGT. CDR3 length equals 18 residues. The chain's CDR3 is CASSRTGTGEWPQETQYF. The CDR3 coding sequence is TGTGCCAGCAGTAGAACCGGGACAGGGGAATGGCCCCAAGAGACCCAGTACTTC.

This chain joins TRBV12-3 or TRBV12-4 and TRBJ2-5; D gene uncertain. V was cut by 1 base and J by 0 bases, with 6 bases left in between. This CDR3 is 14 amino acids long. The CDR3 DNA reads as TGTGCCAGCAGTTTAGGGCGGAACCAAGAGACCCAGTACTTC. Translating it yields CASSLGRNQETQYF.

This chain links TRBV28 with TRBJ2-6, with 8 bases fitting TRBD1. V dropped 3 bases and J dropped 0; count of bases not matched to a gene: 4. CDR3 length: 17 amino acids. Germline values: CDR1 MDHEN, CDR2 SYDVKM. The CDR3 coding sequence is TGTGCCAGCAGTTTGGACAGGGCGAGCTCTGGGGCCAACGTCCTGACTTTC. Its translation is CASSLDRASSGANVLTF.

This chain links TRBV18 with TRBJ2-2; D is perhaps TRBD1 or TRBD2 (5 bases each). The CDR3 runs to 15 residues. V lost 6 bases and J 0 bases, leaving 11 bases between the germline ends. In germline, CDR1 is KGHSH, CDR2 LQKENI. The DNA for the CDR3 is TGTGCCAGCTCCCTTGAGGGGTCGAACACCGGGGAGCTGTTTTTT. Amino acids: CASSLEGSNTGELFF.

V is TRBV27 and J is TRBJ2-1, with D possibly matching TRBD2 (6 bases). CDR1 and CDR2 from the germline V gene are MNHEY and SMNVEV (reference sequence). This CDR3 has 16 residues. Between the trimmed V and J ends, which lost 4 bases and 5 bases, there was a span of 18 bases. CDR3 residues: CASSSGLRLFHNEQFF. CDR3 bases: TGTGCCAGCAGTTCCGGACTAAGGCTGTTCCACAATGAGCAGTTCTTC.

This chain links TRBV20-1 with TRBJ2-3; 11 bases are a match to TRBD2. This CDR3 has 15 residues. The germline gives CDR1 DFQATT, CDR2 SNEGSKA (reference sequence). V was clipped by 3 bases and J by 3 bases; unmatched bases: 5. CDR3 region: CSASDRLAGTDTQYF. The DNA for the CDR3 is TGCAGTGCTAGCGACCGACTAGCGGGGACAGATACGCAGTATTTT.

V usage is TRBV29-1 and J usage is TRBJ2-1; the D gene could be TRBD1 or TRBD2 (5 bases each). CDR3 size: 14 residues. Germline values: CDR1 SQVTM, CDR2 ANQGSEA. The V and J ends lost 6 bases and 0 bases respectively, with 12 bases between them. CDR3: CSVGTLSSYNEQFF. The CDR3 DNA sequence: TGCAGCGTAGGGACCCTTAGCTCCTACAATGAGCAGTTCTTC.

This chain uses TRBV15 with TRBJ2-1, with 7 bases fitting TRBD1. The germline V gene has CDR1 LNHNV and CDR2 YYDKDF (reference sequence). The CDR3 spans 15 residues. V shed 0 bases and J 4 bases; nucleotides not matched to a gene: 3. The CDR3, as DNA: TGTGCCACCAGCAGAGACGGGACAGCATACAATGAGCAGTTCTTC. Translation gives CATSRDGTAYNEQFF.

CDR3 protein: CSAPWGGYNEQFF. The DNA for the CDR3 is TGCAGTGCTCCCTGGGGGGGATACAATGAGCAGTTCTTC. The rearrangement uses TRBV20-1 and TRBJ2-1, with 7 bases lining up with TRBD2. This CDR3 contains 13 residues. The junction had 5 bases not matched to a gene; V was cut back by 5 bases and J by 4 bases. Per the germline V gene, CDR1 is DFQATT and CDR2 is SNEGSKA (reference sequence).

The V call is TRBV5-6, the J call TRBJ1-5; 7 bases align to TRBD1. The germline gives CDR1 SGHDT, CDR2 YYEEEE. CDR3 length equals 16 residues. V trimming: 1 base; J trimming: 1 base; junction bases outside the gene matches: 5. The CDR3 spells CASSLWSGGSNQPQHF. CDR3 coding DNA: TGTGCCAGCAGCTTGTGGTCAGGGGGGAGCAATCAGCCCCAGCATTTT.

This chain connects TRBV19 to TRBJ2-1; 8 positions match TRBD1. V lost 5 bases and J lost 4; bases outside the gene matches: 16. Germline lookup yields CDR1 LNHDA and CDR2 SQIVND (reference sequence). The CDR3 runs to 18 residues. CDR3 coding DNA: TGTGCCAGTAGTCTTATGACCCTCCGGGACAGGAGATACAATGAGCAGTTCTTC. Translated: CASSLMTLRDRRYNEQFF.

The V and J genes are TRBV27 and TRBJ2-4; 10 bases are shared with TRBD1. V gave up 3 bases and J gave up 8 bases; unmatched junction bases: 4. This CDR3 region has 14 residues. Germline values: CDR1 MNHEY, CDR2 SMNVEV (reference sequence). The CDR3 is CASSFGQGGHIQYF. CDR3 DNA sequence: TGTGCCAGCAGTTTCGGACAGGGGGGTCACATTCAGTACTTC.

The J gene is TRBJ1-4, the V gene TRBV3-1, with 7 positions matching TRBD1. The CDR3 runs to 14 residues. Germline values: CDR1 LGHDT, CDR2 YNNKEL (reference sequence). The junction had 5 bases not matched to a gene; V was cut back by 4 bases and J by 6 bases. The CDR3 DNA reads TGTGCCAGCAGCCTCCGGGGGACAGATGAAAAACTGTTTTTT. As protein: CASSLRGTDEKLFF. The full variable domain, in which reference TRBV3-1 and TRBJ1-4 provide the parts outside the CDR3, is DTAVSQTPKYLVTQMGNDKSIKCEQNLGHDTMYWYKQDSKKFLKIMFSYNNKELIINETVPNRFSPKSPDKAHLNLHINSLELGDSAVYFCASSLRGTDEKLFFGSGTQLSVL.

DNA for the CDR3: TGTGCCAGCAGTTCAAGCTGGACAGGAGCGGATGGCTACACCTTC. It encodes CASSSSWTGADGYTF. The chain uses TRBV12-3 or TRBV12-4 and TRBJ1-2, with 7 positions matching TRBD1. The CDR3 has 15 amino acids. J lost 6 bases, V lost 4 bases, and 11 bases had no gene match.

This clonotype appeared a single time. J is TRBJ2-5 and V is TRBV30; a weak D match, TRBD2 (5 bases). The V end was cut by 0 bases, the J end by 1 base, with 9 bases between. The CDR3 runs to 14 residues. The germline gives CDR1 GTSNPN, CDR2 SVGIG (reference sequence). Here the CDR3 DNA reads TGTGCCTGGAGTGTCGGAGGAGCCCAAGAGACCCAGTACTTC. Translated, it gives CAWSVGGAQETQYF.

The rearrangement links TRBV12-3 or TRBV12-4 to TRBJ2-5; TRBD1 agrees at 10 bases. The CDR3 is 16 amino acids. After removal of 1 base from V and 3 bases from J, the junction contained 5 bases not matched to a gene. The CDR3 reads CASSLGTGGIEETQYF. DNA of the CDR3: TGTGCCAGCAGTTTAGGGACAGGGGGAATAGAAGAGACCCAGTACTTC.

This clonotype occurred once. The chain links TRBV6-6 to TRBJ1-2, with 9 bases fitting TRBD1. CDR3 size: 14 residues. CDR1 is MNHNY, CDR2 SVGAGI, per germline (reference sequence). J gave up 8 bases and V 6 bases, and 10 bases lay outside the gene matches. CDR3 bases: TGTGCCAGCAGGGAGCGGGACAGGGTCATGGGCTACACCTTC. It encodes CASRERDRVMGYTF.

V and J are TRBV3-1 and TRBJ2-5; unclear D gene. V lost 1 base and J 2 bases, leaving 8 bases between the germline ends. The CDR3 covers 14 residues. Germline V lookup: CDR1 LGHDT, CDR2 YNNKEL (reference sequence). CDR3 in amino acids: CASSQGTYQETQYF. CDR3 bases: TGTGCCAGCAGCCAAGGGACGTATCAAGAGACCCAGTACTTC.

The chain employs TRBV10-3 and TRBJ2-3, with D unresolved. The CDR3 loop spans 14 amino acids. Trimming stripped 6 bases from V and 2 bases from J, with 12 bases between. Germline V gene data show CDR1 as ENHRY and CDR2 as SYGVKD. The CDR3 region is CAISPSTFTDTQYF. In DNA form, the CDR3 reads TGTGCCATCAGCCCCTCGACGTTCACAGATACGCAGTATTTT.

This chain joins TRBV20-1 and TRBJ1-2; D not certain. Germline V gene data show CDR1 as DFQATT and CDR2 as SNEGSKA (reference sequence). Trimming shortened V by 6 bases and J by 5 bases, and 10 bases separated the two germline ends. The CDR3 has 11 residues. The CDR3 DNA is TGCAGTGCCCCCCGCATATATGGCTACACCTTC. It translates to CSAPRIYGYTF.

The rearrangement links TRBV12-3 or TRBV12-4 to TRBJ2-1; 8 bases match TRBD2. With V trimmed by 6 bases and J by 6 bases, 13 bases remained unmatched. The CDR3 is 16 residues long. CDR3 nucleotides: TGTGCCAGCAGAGCGCAGACGGGACTAGTGGGCAATGAGCAGTTCTTC. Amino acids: CASRAQTGLVGNEQFF.

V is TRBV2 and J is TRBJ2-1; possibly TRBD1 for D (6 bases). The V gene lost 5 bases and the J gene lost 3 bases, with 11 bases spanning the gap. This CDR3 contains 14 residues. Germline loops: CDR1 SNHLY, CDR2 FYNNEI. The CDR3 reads CASSSEDSYNEQFF. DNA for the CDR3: TGTGCCAGCAGTTCTGAGGACAGCTACAATGAGCAGTTCTTC.